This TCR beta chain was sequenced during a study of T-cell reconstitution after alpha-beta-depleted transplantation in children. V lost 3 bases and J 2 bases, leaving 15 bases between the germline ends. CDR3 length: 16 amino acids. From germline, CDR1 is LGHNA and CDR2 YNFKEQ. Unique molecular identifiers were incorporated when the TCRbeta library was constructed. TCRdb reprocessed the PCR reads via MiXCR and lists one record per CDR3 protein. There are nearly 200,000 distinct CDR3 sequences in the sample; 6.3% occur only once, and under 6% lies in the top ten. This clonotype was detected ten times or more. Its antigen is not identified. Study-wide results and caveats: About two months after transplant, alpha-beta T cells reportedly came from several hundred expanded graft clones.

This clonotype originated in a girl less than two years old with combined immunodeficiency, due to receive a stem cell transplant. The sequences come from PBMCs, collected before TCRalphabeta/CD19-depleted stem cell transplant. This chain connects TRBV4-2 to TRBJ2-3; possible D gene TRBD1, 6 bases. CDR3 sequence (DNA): TGTGCCAGCAGCCAGGGACACCGCTCGTCCACAGATACGCAGTATTTT. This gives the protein CASSQGHRSSTDTQYF.